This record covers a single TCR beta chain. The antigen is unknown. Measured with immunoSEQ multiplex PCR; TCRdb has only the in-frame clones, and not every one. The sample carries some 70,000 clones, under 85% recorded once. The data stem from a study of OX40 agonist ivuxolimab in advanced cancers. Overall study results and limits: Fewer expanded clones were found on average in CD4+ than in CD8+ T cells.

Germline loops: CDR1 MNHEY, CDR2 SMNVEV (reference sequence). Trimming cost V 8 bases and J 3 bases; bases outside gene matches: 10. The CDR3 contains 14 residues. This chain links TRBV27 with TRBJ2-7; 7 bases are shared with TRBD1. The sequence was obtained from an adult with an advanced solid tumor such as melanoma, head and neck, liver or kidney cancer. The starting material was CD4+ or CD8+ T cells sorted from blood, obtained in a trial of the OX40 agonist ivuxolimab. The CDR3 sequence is CASHGRDRYYEQYF. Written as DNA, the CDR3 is TGTGCCAGCCACGGACGGGACAGATACTACGAGCAGTACTTC.